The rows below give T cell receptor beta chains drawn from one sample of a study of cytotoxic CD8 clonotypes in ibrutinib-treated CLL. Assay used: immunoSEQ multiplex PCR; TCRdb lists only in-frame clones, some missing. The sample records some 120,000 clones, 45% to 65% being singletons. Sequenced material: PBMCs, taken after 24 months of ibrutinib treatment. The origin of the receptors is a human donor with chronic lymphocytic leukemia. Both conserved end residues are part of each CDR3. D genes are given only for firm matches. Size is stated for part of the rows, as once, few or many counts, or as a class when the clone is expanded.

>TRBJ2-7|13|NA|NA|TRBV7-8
TGTGCCAGCAGCTTAGAGAGGCTGTACGAGCAGTACTTC
CASSLERLYEQYF
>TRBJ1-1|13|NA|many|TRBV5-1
TGCGCCAGCAGCGATCAGGGAGGCACTGAAGCTTTCTTT
CASSDQGGTEAFF
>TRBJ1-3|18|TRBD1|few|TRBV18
TGTGCCAGCTCCAGGACAGGGGCAGCGCTAGACTCTGGAAACACCATATATTTT
CASSRTGAALDSGNTIYF
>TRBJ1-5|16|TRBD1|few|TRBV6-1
TGTGCCAGCAGTGGGCGGACAGGTAATAGCAATCAGCCCCAGCATTTT
CASSGRTGNSNQPQHF
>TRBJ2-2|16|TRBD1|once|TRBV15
TGTGCCACCCGAGATGGGACAGGGGTCGGGACCGGGGAGCTGTTTTTT
CATRDGTGVGTGELFF
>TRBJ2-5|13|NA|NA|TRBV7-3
TGTGCCAGCAGCTTAGACAACCAAGAGACCCAGTACTTC
CASSLDNQETQYF
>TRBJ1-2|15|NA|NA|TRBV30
TGTGCCTGGAGTGTAATTGGGTCACCAAACTATGGCTACACCTTC
CAWSVIGSPNYGYTF
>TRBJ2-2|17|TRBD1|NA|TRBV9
TGTGCCAGCAGCGAGGGACAGGTGACTCTCCCTACCGGGGAGCTGTTTTTT
CASSEGQVTLPTGELFF
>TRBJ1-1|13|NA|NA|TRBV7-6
TGTGCCAGCAGCCTTCGACAGAACACTGAAGCTTTCTTT
CASSLRQNTEAFF
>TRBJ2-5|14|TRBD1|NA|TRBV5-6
TGTGCCAGCAGCAGGGACAGCTTTGGGGAGACCCAGTACTTC
CASSRDSFGETQYF
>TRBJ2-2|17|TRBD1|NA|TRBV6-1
TGTGCCAGCAGTGAAATAAAGGGGACAGGGGTCACCGGGGAGCTGTTTTTT
CASSEIKGTGVTGELFF
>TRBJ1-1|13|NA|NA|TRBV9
TGTGCCAGCAGCGTAGAACAGAACACTGAAGCTTTCTTT
CASSVEQNTEAFF
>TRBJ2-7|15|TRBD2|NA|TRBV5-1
TGCGCCAGCAGCTTGGAGCGGGGGCCCACCTACGAGCAGTACTTC
CASSLERGPTYEQYF
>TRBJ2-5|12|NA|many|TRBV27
TGTGCCAGAACAACTGGGCAAGAGACCCAGTACTTC
CARTTGQETQYF
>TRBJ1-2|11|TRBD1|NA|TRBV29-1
TGCAGCGTACAGGGGAACTATGGCTACACCTTC
CSVQGNYGYTF
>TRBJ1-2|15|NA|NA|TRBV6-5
TGTGCCAGCAGTTACTCGTCGGGGGACGCCGATGGCTACACCTTC
CASSYSSGDADGYTF
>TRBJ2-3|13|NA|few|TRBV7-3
TGTGCCAGCAGCCCAGAGGGCCGAGATACGCAGTATTTT
CASSPEGRDTQYF
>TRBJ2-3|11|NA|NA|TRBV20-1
TGCAGTGCCCAGGGATTGGGTACGCAGTATTTT
CSAQGLGTQYF
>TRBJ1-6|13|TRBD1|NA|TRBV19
TGTGCCAGTAGGGACAGGGAGAATTCACCCCTCCACTTT
CASRDRENSPLHF
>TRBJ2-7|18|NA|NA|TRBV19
TGTGCCAGTAGTATCATCAGGCCTTTTATATCGGAAAAGTACGAGCAGTACTTC
CASSIIRPFISEKYEQYF
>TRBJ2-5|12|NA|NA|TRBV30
TGTGCCTGGAGTGAGGGCCCGGCTGGTCCGTACTTC
CAWSEGPAGPYF
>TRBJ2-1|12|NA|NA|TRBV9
TGTGCCAGCAGCGTCCGGGACAATGAGCAGTTCTTC
CASSVRDNEQFF
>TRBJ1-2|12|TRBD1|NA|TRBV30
TGTGCTGCGGACAGGCTCCCTTATGGCTACACCTTC
CAADRLPYGYTF
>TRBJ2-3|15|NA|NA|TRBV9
TGTGCCAGCAGCGTAGCTGGGGGGCGCACAGATACGCAGTATTTT
CASSVAGGRTDTQYF
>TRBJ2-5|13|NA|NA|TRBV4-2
TGTGCCAGCAGCCAAGAGGTGTGGGAGACCCAGTACTTC
CASSQEVWETQYF
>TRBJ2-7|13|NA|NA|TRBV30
TGTGCCTGGAGTGGAGCAAGGGAGCACGAGCAGTACTTC
CAWSGAREHEQYF
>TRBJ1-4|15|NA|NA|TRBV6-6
TGTGCCAGCAGTTACTCGGGGGTCTCTAATGAAAAACTGTTTTTT
CASSYSGVSNEKLFF
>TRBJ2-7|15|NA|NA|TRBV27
TGTGCCAGCAGACGGCAGGCCGACGGCTCCTACGAGCAGTACTTC
CASRRQADGSYEQYF
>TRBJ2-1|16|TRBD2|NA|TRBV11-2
TGTGCCAGCAGCCAAGGACTAGCTCAACCGAGGAATGAGCAGTTCTTC
CASSQGLAQPRNEQFF
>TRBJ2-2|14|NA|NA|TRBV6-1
TGTGCCACCCTCGGGGACCTGAACACCGGGGAGCTGTTTTTT
CATLGDLNTGELFF
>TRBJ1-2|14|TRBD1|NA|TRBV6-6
TGTGCCAGCAGTCCTCTGGGGACAGGTGAGGGCTACACCTTC
CASSPLGTGEGYTF
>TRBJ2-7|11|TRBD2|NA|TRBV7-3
TGTGCCAGCAGCCCGCGGGGAGGGGAGTACTTC
CASSPRGGEYF
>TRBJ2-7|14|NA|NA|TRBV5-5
TGTGCCAGCAGCGTTGGGGGCGCCTCCTACGAGCAGTACTTC
CASSVGGASYEQYF
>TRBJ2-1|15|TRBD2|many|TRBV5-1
TGCGCCAGCAGCTTGAGCCTAGCGGGGTACAATGAGCAGTTCTTC
CASSLSLAGYNEQFF
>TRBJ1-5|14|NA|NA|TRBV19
TGTGCCAGTAGCCTACTGGTAGAGCGTCAGCCCCAGCATTTT
CASSLLVERQPQHF
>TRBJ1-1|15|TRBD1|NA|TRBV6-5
TGTGCCAGCAGGGAGAACAGGGGATGGAACACTGAAGCTTTCTTT
CASRENRGWNTEAFF
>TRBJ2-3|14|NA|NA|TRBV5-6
TGTGCCAGCAGCTTGTGGGGGGTCACCGATACGCAGTATTTT
CASSLWGVTDTQYF
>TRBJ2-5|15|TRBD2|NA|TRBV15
TGTGCCACCAGCCATAGCGGGGGGAACCAAGAGACCCAGTACTTC
CATSHSGGNQETQYF
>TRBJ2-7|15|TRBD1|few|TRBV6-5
TGTGCCAGCAGGCTGAACCGGGACAGTGCCTACGAGCAGTACTTC
CASRLNRDSAYEQYF
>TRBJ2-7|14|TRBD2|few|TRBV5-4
TGTGCCAGCAGGACTAGCGGGGGGGCCCACGAGCAGTACTTC
CASRTSGGAHEQYF
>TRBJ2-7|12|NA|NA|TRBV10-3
TGTGCCATCAGTAGGACAGAGTACGAGCAGTACTTC
CAISRTEYEQYF
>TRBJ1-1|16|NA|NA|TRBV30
TGTGCCTGGAGTGTACGGATGGACAGAAAGAACACTGAAGCTTTCTTT
CAWSVRMDRKNTEAFF
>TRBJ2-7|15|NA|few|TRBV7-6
TGTGCCAGCAGCACAACACCGGCTGACAGTGGCGAGCAGTACTTC
CASSTTPADSGEQYF
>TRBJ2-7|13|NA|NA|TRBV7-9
TGTGCCAGCAGCTTGAACGGACCTGCCGAGCAGTACTTC
CASSLNGPAEQYF
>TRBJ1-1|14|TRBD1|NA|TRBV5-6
TGTGCCAGCAGCGACAGGGGACTGAACACTGAAGCTTTCTTT
CASSDRGLNTEAFF
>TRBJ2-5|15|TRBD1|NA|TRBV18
TGTGCCAGCTCACCCTCCGGACAGGCACAAGAGACCCAGTACTTC
CASSPSGQAQETQYF
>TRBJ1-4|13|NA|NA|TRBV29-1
TGCAGCGTTCGTGGGGAGGCTAATGAAAAACTGTTTTTT
CSVRGEANEKLFF
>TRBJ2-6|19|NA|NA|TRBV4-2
TGTGCCAGCAGCCAAGAGATCGGAGCAGGGTCTCGTGGGGCCAACGTCCTGACTTTC
CASSQEIGAGSRGANVLTF
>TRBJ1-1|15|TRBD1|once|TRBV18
TGTGCCAGCTCACCACCACCAGGGACAGGGACTGAAGCTTTCTTT
CASSPPPGTGTEAFF
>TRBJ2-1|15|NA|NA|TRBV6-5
TGTGCCAGCAGCACACAGTCCAGGGGGGACAATGAGCAGTTCTTC
CASSTQSRGDNEQFF
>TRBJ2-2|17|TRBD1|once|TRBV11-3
TGTGCCAGCAGCTTCGGACTGGACAGGGGGCGCACCGGGGAGCTGTTTTTT
CASSFGLDRGRTGELFF
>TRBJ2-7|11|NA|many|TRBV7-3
TGTGCCAGCAGCTCCTTACACGAGCAGTACTTC
CASSSLHEQYF